This T cell receptor (beta chain) stems from a study of T cell repertoires in cytomegalovirus infection. Study-wide background: Both recently identified HLA-C-restricted and well-studied HLA-B-restricted CMV epitopes were used in the study. TCR beta signatures that were public indicated CMV infection and matching HLA type. Overall study results and limits: Cumulative public TCR beta family frequency identified CMV carriers with the relevant HLA.

TCRdb itself ran the reads through MiXCR, one entry per CDR3 protein. The sample consists of around 430,000 distinct CDR3 sequences, approximately 46% of them appearing once. CDR1 and CDR2 from the germline V gene are SGHTA and FQGNSA. The junction had 18 bases not matched to a gene; V was cut back by 8 bases and J by 8 bases. The CDR3 length is 16 residues. This clonotype was counted only a few times. No antigen is known for it. The chain has TRBV7-2 and TRBJ1-2; TRBD1 matches 9 bases. Sequences were derived from cultured PBMCs, sampled from culture after CMV antigen stimulation. The sequence was obtained from a human donor in good health (CMV status not recorded). Some clones in this sample may be carry-over from other donors' samples. The CDR3 spells CASGDRGGWGLEGYTF. In DNA, the CDR3 is TGTGCCAGCGGTGACAGGGGGGGGTGGGGATTGGAAGGCTACACCTTC.